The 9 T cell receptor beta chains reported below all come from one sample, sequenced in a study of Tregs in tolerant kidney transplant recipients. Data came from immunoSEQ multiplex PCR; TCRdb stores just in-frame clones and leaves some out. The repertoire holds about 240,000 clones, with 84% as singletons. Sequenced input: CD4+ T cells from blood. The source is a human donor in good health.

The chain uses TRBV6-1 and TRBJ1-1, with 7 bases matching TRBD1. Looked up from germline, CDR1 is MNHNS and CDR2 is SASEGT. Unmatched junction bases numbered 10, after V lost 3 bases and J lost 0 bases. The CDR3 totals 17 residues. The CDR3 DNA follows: TGTGCCAGCAGTGAGCCTCTTTCGGGACAGTTGAACACTGAAGCTTTCTTT. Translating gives CASSEPLSGQLNTEAFF.

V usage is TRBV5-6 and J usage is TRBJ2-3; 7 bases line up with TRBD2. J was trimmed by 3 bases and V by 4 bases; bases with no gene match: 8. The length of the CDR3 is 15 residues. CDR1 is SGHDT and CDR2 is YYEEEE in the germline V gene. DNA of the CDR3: TGTGCCAGCAGCCCCCGGGGAGGGCGGACAGATACGCAGTATTTT. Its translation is CASSPRGGRTDTQYF.

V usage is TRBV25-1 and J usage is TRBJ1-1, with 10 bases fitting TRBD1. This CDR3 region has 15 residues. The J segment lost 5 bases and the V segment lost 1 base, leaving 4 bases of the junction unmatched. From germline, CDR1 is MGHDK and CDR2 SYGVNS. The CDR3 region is CASSESGTGVTEAFF. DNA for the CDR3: TGTGCCAGCAGTGAATCCGGGACAGGGGTGACTGAAGCTTTCTTT. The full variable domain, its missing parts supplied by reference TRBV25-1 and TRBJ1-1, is EADIYQTPRYLVIGTGKKITLECSQTMGHDKMYWYQQDPGMELHLIHYSYGVNSTEKGDLSSESTVSRIRTEHFPLTLESARPSHTSQYLCASSESGTGVTEAFFGQGTRLTVV.

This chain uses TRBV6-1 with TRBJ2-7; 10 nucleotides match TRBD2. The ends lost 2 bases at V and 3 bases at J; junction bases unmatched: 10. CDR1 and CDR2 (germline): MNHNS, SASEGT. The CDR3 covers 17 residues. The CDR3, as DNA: TGTGCCAGCAGTGAAAGAGCGGGGGGGTCAAAGCTCTACGAGCAGTACTTC. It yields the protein CASSERAGGSKLYEQYF.

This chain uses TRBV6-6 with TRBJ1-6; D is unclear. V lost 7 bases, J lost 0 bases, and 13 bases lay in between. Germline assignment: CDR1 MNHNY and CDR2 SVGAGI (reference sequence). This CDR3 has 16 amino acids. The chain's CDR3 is CASTKDRSSYNSPLHF. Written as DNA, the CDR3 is TGTGCCAGCACTAAGGACCGGAGCTCCTATAATTCACCCCTCCACTTT.

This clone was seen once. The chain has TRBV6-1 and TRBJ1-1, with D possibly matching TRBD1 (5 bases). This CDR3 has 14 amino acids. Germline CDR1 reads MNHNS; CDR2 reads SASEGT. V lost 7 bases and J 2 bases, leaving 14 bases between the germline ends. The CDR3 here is CASTRLGPNTEAFF. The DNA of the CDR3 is TGTGCCAGCACCCGCCTGGGACCCAACACTGAAGCTTTCTTT.

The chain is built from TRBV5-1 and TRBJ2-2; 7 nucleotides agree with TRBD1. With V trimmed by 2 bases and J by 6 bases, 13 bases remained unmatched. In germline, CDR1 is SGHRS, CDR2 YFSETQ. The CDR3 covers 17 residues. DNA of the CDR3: TGCGCCAGCAGCTTAGATCCCCCCGTAGGGGGCCCCGGGGAGCTGTTTTTT. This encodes CASSLDPPVGGPGELFF. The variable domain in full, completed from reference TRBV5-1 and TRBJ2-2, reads KAGVTQTPRYLIKTRGQQVTLSCSPISGHRSVSWYQQTPGQGLQFLFEYFSETQRNKGNFPGRFSGRQFSNSRSEMNVSTLELGDSALYLCASSLDPPVGGPGELFFGEGSRLTVL.

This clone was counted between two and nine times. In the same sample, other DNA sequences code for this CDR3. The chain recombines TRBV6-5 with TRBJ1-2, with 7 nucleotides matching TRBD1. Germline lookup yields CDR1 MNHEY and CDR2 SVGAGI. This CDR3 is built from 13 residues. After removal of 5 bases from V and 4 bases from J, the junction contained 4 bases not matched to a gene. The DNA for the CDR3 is TGTGCCAGCAGTCCGAACAGGGGCTATGGCTACACCTTC. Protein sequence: CASSPNRGYGYTF.

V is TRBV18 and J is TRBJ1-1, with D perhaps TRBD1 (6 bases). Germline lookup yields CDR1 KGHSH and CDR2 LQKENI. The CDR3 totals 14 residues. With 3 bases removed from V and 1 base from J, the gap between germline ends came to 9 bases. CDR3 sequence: CASSPSRGNTEAFF. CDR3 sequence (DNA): TGTGCCAGCTCACCTTCCAGGGGGAACACTGAAGCTTTCTTT. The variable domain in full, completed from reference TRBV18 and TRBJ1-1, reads NAGVMQNPRHLVRRRGQEARLRCSPMKGHSHVYWYRQLPEEGLKFMVYLQKENIIDESGMPKERFSAEFPKEGPSILRIQQVVRGDSAAYFCASSPSRGNTEAFFGQGTRLTVV.